This entry concerns a single TCR beta chain. This entry belongs to a study of blood T cell repertoires in COVID-19. Study-level background: The samples span acute and convalescent COVID-19 from the United States, Italy and Spain.

With V trimmed by 4 bases and J by 3 bases, 10 bases remained unmatched. CDR3 length: 15 residues. The V gene's germline CDR1 is SGHKS and CDR2 YYEKEE (reference sequence). In the authors' methods: Scientists estimated how many nucleated cells there were by amplifying reference gene primers. The assay was immunoSEQ multiplex PCR, and TCRdb's table has in-frame clones only and misses some. The DNA was the basis for D and trimming; V, J and clone size are from that table. Among 150,000 to 200,000 clones, around 75% were seen once, and the ten largest hold over 11%. V is TRBV5-5 and J is TRBJ2-7, with 7 bases fitting TRBD1. This clonotype was sampled from a woman of 80 years or more with acute or convalescent COVID-19. Sequencing input: peripheral blood. CDR3 amino acids: CASSLAGTDDYEQYF. The CDR3 region has the DNA TGTGCCAGCAGCCTAGCCGGGACAGACGACTACGAGCAGTACTTC.